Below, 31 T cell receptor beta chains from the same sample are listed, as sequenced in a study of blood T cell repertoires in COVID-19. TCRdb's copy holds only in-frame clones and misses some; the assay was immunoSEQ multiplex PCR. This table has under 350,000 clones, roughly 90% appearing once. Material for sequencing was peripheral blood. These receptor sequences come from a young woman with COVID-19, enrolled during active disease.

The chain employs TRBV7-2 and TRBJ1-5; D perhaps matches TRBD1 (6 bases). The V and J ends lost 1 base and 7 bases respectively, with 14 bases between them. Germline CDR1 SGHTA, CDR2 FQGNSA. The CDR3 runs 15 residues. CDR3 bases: TGTGCCAGCAGCTTAGACGTGGGGGCTCGGCAGCCCCAGCATTTT. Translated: CASSLDVGARQPQHF.

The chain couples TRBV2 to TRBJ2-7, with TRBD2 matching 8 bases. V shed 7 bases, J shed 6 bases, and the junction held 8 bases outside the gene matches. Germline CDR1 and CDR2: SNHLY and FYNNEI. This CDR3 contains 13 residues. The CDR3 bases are TGTGCCAGCAAGGGACTAGTCCCCACCGAGCAGTACTTC. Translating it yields CASKGLVPTEQYF.

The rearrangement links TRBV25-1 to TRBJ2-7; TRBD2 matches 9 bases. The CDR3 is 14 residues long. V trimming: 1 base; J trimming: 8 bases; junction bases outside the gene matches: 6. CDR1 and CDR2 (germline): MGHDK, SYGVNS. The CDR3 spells CASSESTSGLQQYF. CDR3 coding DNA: TGTGCCAGCAGTGAATCGACTAGCGGTCTTCAGCAGTACTTC.

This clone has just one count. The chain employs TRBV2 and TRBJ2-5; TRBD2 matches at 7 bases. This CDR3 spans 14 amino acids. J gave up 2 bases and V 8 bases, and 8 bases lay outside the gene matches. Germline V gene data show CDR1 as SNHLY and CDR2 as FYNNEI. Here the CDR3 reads CASLRGSPQETQYF. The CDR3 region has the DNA TGTGCCAGCTTGCGCGGGAGCCCTCAAGAGACCCAGTACTTC.

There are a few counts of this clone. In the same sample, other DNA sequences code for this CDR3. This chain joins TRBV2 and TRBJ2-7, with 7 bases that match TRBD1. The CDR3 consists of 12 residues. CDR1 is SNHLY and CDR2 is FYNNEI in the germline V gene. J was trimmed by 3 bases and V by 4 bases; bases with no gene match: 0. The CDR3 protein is CASSGQGYEQYF. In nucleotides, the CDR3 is TGTGCCAGCAGTGGACAGGGCTACGAGCAGTACTTC.

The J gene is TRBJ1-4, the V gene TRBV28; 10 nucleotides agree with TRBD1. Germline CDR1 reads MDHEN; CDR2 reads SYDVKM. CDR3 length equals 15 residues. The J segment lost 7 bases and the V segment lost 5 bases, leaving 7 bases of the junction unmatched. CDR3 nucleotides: TGTGCCAGCAGTCCGACAGGGGGCGAAGGTGAAAAACTGTTTTTT. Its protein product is CASSPTGGEGEKLFF.

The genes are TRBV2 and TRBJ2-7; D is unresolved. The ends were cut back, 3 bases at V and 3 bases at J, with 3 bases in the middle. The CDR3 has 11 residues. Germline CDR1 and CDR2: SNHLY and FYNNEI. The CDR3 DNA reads TGTGCCAGCAGTGACGGCTACGAGCAGTACTTC. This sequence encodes CASSDGYEQYF.

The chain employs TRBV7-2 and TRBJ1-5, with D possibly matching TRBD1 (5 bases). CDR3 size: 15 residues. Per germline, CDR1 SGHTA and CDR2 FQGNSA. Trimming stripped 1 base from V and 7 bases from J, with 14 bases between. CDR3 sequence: CASSLEFRADQPQHF. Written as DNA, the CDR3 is TGTGCCAGCAGCTTAGAATTCAGGGCGGACCAGCCCCAGCATTTT.

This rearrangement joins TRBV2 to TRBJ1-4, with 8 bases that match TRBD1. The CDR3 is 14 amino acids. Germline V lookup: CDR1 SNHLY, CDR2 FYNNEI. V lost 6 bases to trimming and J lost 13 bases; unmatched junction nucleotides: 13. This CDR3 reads CASSGDRTMGGLFF. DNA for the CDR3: TGTGCCAGCAGCGGGGACAGGACCATGGGGGGACTGTTTTTT.

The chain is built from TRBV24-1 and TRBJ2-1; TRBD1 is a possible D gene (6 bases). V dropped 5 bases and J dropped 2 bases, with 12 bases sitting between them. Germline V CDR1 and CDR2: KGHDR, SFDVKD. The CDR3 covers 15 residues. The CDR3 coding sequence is TGTGCCACCAGTGGGACAGATTCTACCTACAATGAGCAGTTCTTC. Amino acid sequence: CATSGTDSTYNEQFF.

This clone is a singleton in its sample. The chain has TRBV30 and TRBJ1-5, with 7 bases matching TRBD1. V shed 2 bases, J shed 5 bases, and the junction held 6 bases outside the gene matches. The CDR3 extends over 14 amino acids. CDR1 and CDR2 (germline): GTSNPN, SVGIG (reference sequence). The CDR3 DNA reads TGTGCCTGGAGTACAGGGGAATGGGATCAGCCCCAGCATTTT. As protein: CAWSTGEWDQPQHF.

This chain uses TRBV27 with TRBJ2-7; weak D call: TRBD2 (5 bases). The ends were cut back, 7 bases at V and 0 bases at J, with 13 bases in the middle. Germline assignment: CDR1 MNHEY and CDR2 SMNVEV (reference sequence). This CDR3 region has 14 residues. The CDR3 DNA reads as TGTGCCAGCACCCCAAGCCGGGACTCCTACGAGCAGTACTTC. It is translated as CASTPSRDSYEQYF.

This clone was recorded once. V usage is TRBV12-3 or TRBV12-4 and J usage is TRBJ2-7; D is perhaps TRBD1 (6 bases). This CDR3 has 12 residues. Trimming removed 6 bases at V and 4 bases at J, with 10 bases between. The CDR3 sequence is CASRGQSYEQYF. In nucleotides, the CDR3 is TGTGCCAGCAGAGGACAGAGTTACGAGCAGTACTTC.

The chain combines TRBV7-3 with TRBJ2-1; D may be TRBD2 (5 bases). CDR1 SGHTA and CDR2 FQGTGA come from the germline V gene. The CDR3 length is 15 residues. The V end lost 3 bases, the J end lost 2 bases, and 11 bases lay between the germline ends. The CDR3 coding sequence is TGTGCCAGCAGCTTCGGGAATTTCCCCTACAATGAGCAGTTCTTC. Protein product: CASSFGNFPYNEQFF. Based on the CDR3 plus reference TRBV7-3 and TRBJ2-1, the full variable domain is GAGVSQTPSNKVTEKGKYVELRCDPISGHTALYWYRQSLGQGPEFLIYFQGTGAADDSGLPNDRFFAVRPEGSVSTLKIQRTERGDSAVYLCASSFGNFPYNEQFFGPGTRLTVL.

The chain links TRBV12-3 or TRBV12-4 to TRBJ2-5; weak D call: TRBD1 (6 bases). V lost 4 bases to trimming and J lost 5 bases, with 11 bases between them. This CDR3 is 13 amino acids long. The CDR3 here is CASSSDRTETQYF. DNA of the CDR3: TGTGCCAGCAGTTCCGACAGGACGGAGACCCAGTACTTC.

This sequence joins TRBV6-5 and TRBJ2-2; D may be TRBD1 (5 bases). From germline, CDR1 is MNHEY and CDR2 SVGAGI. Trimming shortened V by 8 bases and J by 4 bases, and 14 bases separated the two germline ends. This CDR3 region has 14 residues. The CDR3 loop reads CASCHRWGTGELFF. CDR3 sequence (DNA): TGTGCCAGCTGCCACAGGTGGGGCACCGGGGAGCTGTTTTTT.

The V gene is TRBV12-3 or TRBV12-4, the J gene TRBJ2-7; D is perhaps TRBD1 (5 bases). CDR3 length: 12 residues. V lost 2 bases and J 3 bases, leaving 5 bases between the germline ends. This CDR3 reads CASSLTGYEQYF. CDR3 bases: TGTGCCAGCAGTTTAACAGGCTACGAGCAGTACTTC.

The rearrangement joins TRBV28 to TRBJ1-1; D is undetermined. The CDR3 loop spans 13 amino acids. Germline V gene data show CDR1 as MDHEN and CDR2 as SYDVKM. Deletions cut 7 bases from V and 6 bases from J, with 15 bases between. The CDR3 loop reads CASIPFGAPEAFF. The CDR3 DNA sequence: TGTGCCAGCATCCCTTTTGGAGCCCCTGAAGCTTTCTTT.

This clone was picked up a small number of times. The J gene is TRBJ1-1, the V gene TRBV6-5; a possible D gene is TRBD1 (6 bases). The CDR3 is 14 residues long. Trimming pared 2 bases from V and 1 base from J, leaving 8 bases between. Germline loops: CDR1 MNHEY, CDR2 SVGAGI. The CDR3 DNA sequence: TGTGCCAGCAGTTACGGGGGCGCGAACACTGAAGCTTTCTTT. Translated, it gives CASSYGGANTEAFF.

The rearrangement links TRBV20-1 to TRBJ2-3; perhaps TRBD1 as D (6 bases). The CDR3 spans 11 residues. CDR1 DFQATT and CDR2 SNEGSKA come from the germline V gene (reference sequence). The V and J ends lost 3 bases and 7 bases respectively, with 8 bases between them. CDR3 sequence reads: CSARGHHTQYF. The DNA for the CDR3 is TGCAGTGCTAGGGGACACCATACGCAGTATTTT.

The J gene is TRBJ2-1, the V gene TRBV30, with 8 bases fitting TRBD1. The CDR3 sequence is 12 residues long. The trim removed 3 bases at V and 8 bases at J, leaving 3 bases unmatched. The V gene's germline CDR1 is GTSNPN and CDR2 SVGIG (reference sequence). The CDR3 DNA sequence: TGTGCCTGGAGGGACAGGGACCATGAGCAGTTCTTC. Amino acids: CAWRDRDHEQFF.

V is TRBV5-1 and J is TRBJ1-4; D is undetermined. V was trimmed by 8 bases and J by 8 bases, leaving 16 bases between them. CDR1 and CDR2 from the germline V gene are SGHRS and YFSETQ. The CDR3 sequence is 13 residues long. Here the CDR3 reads CASTPGSREKLFF. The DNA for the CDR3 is TGCGCCAGTACCCCCGGTAGTCGGGAAAAACTGTTTTTT.

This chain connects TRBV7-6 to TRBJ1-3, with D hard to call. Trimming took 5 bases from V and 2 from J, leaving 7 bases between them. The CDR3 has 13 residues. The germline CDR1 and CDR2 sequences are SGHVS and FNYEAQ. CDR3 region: CASSPRTGNTIYF. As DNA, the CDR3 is TGTGCCAGCAGCCCCAGGACTGGAAACACCATATATTTT.

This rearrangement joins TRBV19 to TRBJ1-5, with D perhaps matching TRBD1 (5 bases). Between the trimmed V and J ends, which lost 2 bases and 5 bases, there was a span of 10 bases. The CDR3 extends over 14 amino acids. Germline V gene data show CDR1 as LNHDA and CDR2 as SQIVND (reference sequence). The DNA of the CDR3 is TGTGCCAGTAGTATACAGGGATGGGATCAGCCCCAGCATTTT. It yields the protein CASSIQGWDQPQHF. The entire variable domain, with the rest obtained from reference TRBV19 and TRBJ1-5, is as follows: DGGITQSPKYLFRKEGQNVTLSCEQNLNHDAMYWYRQDPGQGLRLIYYSQIVNDFQKGDIAEGYSVSREKKESFPLTVTSAQKNPTAFYLCASSIQGWDQPQHFGDGTRLSIL.

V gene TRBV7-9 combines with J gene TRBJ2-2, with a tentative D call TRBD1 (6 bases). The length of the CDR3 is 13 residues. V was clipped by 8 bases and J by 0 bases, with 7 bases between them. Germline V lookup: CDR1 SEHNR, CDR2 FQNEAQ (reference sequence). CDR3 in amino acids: CASQGSNTGELFF. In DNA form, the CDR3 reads TGTGCCAGCCAGGGGTCGAACACCGGGGAGCTGTTTTTT.

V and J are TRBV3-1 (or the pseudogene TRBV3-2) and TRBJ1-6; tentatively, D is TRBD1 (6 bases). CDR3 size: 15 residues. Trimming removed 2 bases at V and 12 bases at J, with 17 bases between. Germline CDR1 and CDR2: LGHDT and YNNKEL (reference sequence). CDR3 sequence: CASSQRSGVRGPLHF. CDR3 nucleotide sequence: TGTGCCAGCAGCCAAAGGTCAGGGGTCAGGGGACCCCTCCACTTT.

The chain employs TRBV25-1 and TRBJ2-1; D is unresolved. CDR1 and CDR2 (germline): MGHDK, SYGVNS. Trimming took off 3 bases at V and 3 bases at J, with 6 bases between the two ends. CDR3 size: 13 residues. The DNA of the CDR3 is TGTGCCAGCAGTGAGCGCTTCTACAATGAGCAGTTCTTC. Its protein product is CASSERFYNEQFF.

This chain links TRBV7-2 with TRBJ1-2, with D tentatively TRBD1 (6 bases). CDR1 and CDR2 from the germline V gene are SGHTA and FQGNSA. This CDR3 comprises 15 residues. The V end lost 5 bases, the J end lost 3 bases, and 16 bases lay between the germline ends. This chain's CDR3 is CASSPGLQGYYGYTF. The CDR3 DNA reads TGTGCCAGCAGCCCCGGCCTACAGGGTTACTATGGCTACACCTTC.

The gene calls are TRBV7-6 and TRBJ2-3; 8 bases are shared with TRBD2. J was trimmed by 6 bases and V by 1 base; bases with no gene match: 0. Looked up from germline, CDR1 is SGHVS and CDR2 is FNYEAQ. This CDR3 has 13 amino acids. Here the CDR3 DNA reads TGTGCCAGCAGCTTAGGCGGGAGGGATACGCAGTATTTT. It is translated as CASSLGGRDTQYF.

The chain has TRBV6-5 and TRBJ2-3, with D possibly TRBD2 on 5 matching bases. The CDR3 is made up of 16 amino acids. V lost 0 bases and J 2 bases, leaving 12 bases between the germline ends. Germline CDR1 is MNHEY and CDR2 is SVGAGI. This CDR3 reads CASSYSRAVNTDTQYF. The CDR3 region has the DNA TGTGCCAGCAGTTACTCGAGGGCTGTCAACACAGATACGCAGTATTTT.

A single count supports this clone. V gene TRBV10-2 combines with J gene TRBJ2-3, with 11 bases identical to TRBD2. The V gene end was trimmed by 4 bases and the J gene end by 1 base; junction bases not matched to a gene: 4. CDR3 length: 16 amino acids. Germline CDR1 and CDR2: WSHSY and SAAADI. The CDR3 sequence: CASSALAGVGTDTQYF. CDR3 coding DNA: TGCGCCAGCAGTGCACTAGCGGGAGTTGGCACAGATACGCAGTATTTT.